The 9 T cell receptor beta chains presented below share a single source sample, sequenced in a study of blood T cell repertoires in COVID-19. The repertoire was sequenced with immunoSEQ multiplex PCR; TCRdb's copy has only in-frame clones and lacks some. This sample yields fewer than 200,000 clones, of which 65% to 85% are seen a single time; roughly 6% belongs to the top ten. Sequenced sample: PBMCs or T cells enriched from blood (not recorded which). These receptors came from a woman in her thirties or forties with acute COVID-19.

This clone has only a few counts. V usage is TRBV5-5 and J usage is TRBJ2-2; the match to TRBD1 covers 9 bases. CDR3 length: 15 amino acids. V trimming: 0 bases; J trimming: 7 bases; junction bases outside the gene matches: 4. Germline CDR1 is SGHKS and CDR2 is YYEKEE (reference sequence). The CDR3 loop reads CASSLATGGIGELFF. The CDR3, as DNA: TGTGCCAGCAGCTTGGCGACAGGGGGAATCGGGGAGCTGTTTTTT. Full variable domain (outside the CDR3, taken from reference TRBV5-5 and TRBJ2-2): DAGVTQSPTHLIKTRGQQVTLRCSPISGHKSVSWYQQVLGQGPQFIFQYYEKEERGRGNFPDRFSARQFPNYSSELNVNALLLGDSALYLCASSLATGGIGELFFGEGSRLTVL.

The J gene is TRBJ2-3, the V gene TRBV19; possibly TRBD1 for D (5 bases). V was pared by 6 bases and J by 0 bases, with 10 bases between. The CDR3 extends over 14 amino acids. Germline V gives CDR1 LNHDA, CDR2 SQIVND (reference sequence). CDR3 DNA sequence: TGTGCCAGTAGCCCGACAGCTAGCACAGATACGCAGTATTTT. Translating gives CASSPTASTDTQYF.

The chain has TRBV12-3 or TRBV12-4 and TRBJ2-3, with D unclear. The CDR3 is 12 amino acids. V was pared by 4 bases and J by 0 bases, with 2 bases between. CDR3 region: CASSSSTDTQYF. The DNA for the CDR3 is TGTGCCAGCAGTTCTAGCACAGATACGCAGTATTTT.

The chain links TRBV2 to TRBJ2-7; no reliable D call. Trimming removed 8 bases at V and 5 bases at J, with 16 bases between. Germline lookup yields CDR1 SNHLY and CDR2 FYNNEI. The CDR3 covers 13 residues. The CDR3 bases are TGTGCCAGCGGTTTAGCTCCATCTCACGAGCAGTACTTC. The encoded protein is CASGLAPSHEQYF.

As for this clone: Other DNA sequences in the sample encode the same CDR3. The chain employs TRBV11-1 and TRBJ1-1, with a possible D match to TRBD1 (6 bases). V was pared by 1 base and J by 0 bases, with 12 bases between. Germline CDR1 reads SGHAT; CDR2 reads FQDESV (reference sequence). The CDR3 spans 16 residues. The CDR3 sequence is CASSLGAGALNTEAFF. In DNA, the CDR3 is TGTGCCAGCAGCTTAGGCGCGGGGGCGTTGAACACTGAAGCTTTCTTT.

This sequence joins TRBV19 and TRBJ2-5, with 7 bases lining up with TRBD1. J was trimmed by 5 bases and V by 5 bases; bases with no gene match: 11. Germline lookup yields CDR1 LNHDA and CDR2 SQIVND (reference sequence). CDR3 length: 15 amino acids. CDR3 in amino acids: CASSAEWTGLETQYF. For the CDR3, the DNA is TGTGCCAGTAGTGCGGAATGGACAGGATTGGAGACCCAGTACTTC. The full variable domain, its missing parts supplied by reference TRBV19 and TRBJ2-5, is DGGITQSPKYLFRKEGQNVTLSCEQNLNHDAMYWYRQDPGQGLRLIYYSQIVNDFQKGDIAEGYSVSREKKESFPLTVTSAQKNPTAFYLCASSAEWTGLETQYFGPGTRLLVL.

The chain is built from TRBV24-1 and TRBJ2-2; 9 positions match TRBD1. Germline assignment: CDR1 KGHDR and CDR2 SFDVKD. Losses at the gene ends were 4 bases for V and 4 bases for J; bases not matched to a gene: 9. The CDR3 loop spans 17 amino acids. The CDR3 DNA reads TGTGCCACCAGTGACAATACCGGGACAGGGCCCACCGGGGAGCTGTTTTTT. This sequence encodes CATSDNTGTGPTGELFF.

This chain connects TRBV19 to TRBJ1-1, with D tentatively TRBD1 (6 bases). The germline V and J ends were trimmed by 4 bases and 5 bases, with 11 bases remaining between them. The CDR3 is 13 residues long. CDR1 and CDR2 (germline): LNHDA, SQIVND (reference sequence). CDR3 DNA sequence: TGTGCCAGTAGTAGACAGGTGGGGACTGAAGCTTTCTTT. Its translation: CASSRQVGTEAFF.

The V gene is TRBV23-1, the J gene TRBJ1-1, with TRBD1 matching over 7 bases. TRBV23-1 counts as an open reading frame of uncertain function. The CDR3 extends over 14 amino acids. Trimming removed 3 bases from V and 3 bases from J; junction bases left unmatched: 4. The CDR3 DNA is TGCGCCAGCAGTCATAGTCAGGGGGACACTGAAGCTTTCTTT. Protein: CASSHSQGDTEAFF.